A selection of T cell receptor beta chains follows, all from one sample in a study of blood T cell repertoires in COVID-19. This table comes from immunoSEQ multiplex PCR, and its TCRdb copy is limited to in-frame clones, with some not included. This sample has some 170,000 clones, with roughly 84% found just once. The specimen sequenced was peripheral blood. All receptors derive from a woman older than 75 with active or convalescent COVID-19. Each CDR3 is given with its conserved first and last residue. D genes are given only for firm matches. The size entry is marked missing in some rows and otherwise reads once, few, many or a size class.

V	D	J	size	DNA	CDR3
TRBV10-3	TRBD2	TRBJ2-7	NA	TGTGCCATCAGTGGTAGAGGGACTAGCGGGGAGTCCTACGAGCAGTACTTC	CAISGRGTSGESYEQYF
TRBV2	NA	TRBJ2-7	NA	TGTGCCAGCAGCTCGACAGGACCCCTCTACGAGCAGTACTTC	CASSSTGPLYEQYF
TRBV10-3	TRBD1	TRBJ2-1	many	TGTGCCATCAAGGGACAGCTGAGTAACAATGAGCAGTTCTTC	CAIKGQLSNNEQFF
TRBV19	NA	TRBJ2-7	NA	TGTGCCAGTAGTATAGGCACACCGACCTACGAGCAGTACTTC	CASSIGTPTYEQYF
TRBV7-9	NA	TRBJ2-3	few	TGTGCCAGCAGCCCGAAGGTGAGGGTTGAGGATACGCAGTATTTT	CASSPKVRVEDTQYF
TRBV5-1	TRBD1	TRBJ1-4	once	TGCGCCAGCAGCTCTTCGACAGGGGGCCTTGAAAAACTGTTTTTT	CASSSSTGGLEKLFF
TRBV10-2	NA	TRBJ1-3	NA	TGCGCCAGCAGTGAGGCAGGGCGAAACTCTGGAAACACCATATATTTT	CASSEAGRNSGNTIYF
TRBV19	NA	TRBJ2-2	NA	TGTGCCAGTAGTAAGAGAGGGCTTGGTACCGGGGAGCTGTTTTTT	CASSKRGLGTGELFF
TRBV10-3	NA	TRBJ2-5	NA	TGTGCCATCAGGGGGGATAGCGGAGAGACCCAGTACTTC	CAIRGDSGETQYF
TRBV12-3/TRBV12-4	NA	TRBJ1-2	NA	TGTGCCAGCAGTTGGGACTGGAGCTATGGCTACACCTTC	CASSWDWSYGYTF
TRBV5-3	NA	TRBJ1-2	NA	TGTGCCAGAGGCCGCTATGGCTACACCTTC	CARGRYGYTF
TRBV10-3	NA	TRBJ1-1	NA	TGTGCCATCAGTGAGTCGGGGGCCCCCACTGAAGCTTTCTTT	CAISESGAPTEAFF
TRBV19	TRBD1	TRBJ1-2	NA	TGTGCCAGTAGTATAGGGGGACAGAAAGGCTACACCTTC	CASSIGGQKGYTF
TRBV3-1/TRBV3-2	TRBD1	TRBJ1-4	NA	TGTGCCAGCAGCCAAACAGGGGGTTCTAATGAAAAACTGTTTTTT	CASSQTGGSNEKLFF
TRBV18	NA	TRBJ1-6	NA	TGTGCCAGCTCACTATCAGGGGCACCCAATTCACCCCTCCACTTT	CASSLSGAPNSPLHF
TRBV7-8	NA	TRBJ1-4	NA	TGTGCCAGCAGCTTTGGCGAGGCAGTGAGCGAAAAACTGTTTTTT	CASSFGEAVSEKLFF
TRBV19	NA	TRBJ1-2	NA	TGTGCCAGTAGTATCGGACAGCCAATCTATGGCTACACCTTC	CASSIGQPIYGYTF
TRBV27	NA	TRBJ1-4	NA	TGTGCCAGCAGTTTATCGCGTCAGGGAGGCGAAAAACTGTTTTTT	CASSLSRQGGEKLFF
TRBV18	NA	TRBJ2-4	NA	TGTGCCAGCTCACCTTTAGACTTGAACATTCAGTACTTC	CASSPLDLNIQYF
TRBV25-1	NA	TRBJ1-1	NA	TGTGCCAGCAGTGATCAGGGTTTTGCAGCTTTCTTT	CASSDQGFAAFF
TRBV2	NA	TRBJ1-2	NA	TGTGCCAGCACCGAAGGCAGGGGCCTTTATGGCTACACCTTC	CASTEGRGLYGYTF
TRBV5-1	NA	TRBJ1-3	NA	TGCGCCAGCAGCTTGGCCGGAGCCTCTGGAAACACCATATATTTT	CASSLAGASGNTIYF
TRBV7-9	TRBD1	TRBJ2-3	NA	TGTGCCAGCAGCGACCGGGACAGACCAGATACGCAGTATTTT	CASSDRDRPDTQYF
TRBV12-3/TRBV12-4	TRBD1	TRBJ2-7	few	TGTGCCAGCAGTCCAGGACAGGACTACGAGCAGTACTTC	CASSPGQDYEQYF
TRBV19	NA	TRBJ2-5	NA	TGTGCCAGTAGTATAGGGCCGCAAGAGACCCAGTACTTC	CASSIGPQETQYF
TRBV4-2	NA	TRBJ1-2	NA	TGTGCCAGCAGCCCCTCCGGGGGGGGGCCTAGCTATGGCTACACCTTC	CASSPSGGGPSYGYTF
TRBV19	TRBD1	TRBJ1-2	NA	TGTGCCAGTAGTAGGGACAGGGAACATGGCTACACCTTC	CASSRDREHGYTF
TRBV7-2	TRBD2	TRBJ2-2	NA	TGTGCCAGCAGCTTAGCGGGGGGGAGGAACACCGGGGAGCTGTTTTTT	CASSLAGGRNTGELFF
TRBV25-1	NA	TRBJ1-6	NA	TGTGCCAGCAGTGTTACCTCCGGTAATTCACCCCTCCACTTT	CASSVTSGNSPLHF
TRBV7-9	NA	TRBJ1-3	NA	TGTGCCAGCAGCTTAGGGGGACTCTCTGGAAACACCATATATTTT	CASSLGGLSGNTIYF
TRBV5-4	TRBD2	TRBJ2-2	NA	TGTGCCAGCAGCTTGTACGGTAGCGGGGTAACCGGGGAGCTGTTTTTT	CASSLYGSGVTGELFF
TRBV29-1	NA	TRBJ2-7	NA	TGCAGCGTTGCGGACGGGATCTCCTACGAGCAGTACTTC	CSVADGISYEQYF
TRBV5-1	NA	TRBJ2-1	NA	TGCGCCAGCAGCTTGTCTAGTAATTATGAGCAGTTCTTC	CASSLSSNYEQFF
TRBV7-9	TRBD1	TRBJ1-2	NA	TGTGCCAGCAGCTTAGGACAGGGGAACTATGGCTACACCTTC	CASSLGQGNYGYTF
TRBV9	NA	TRBJ2-7	NA	TGTGCCAGCAGCGTGGGAGTCTACGAGCAGTACTTC	CASSVGVYEQYF
TRBV6-5	NA	TRBJ1-4	NA	TGTGCCAGCAGTTACTCGATAACAGCACATGGGGAAAAACTGTTTTTT	CASSYSITAHGEKLFF
TRBV10-3	NA	TRBJ2-7	once	TGTGCCATCAGTGGACAAAGCTCCTACGAGCAGTACTTC	CAISGQSSYEQYF
TRBV5-4	NA	TRBJ2-1	NA	TGTGCCAGCAGGTTTGGATCGGGGGGCGGGGTCAATGAGCAGTTCTTC	CASRFGSGGGVNEQFF
TRBV4-3	NA	TRBJ2-1	NA	TGCGCCAGCAGCCGAGAGACAGCTCACAATGAGCAGTTCTTC	CASSRETAHNEQFF
TRBV7-2	NA	TRBJ1-5	NA	TGTGCCAGCAGCTTAATTCAGAGCAATCAGCCCCAGCATTTT	CASSLIQSNQPQHF
TRBV6-5	NA	TRBJ1-1	NA	TGTGCCAGCAGTTACTTTAGGACAGACGAAGCTTTCTTT	CASSYFRTDEAFF